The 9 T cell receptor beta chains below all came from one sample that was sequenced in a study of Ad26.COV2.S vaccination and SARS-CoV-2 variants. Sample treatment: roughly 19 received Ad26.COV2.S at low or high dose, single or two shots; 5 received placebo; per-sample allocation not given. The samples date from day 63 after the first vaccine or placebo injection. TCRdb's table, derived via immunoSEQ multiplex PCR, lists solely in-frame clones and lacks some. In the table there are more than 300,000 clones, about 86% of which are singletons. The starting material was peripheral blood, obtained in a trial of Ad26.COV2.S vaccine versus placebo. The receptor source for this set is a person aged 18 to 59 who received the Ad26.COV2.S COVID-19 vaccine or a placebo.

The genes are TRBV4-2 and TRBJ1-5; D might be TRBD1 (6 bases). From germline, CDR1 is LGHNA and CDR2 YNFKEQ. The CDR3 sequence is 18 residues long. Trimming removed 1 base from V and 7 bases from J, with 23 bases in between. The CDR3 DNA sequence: TGTGCCAGCAGCCAAGCGATTACAGGGCCCCAAACCGGGCAGCCCCAGCATTTT. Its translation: CASSQAITGPQTGQPQHF.

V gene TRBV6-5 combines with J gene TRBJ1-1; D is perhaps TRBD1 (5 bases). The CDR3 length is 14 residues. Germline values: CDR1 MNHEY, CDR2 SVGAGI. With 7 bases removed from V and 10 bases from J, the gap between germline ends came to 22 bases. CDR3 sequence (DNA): TGTGCCAGCAACTCTCCCAGGGAGAGGGTTGGAGCTTTCTTT. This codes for CASNSPRERVGAFF.

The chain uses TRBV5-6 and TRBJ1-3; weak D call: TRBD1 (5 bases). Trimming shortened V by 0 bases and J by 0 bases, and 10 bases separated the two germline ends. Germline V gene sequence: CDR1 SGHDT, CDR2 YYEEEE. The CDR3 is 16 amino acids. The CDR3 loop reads CASSLEGLLSGNTIYF. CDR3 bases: TGTGCCAGCAGCTTGGAGGGGCTCCTCTCTGGAAACACCATATATTTT.

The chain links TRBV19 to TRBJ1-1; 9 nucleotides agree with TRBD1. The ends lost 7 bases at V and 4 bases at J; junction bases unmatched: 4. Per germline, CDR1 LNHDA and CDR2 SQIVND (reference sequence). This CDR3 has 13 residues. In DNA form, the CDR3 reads TGTGCCAGTAATACAGGGGGCGGCACTGAAGCTTTCTTT. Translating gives CASNTGGGTEAFF.

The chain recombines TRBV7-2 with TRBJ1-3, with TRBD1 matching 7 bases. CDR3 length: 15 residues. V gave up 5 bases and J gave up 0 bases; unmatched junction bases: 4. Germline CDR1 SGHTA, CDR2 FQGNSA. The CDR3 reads CASSPGGNSGNTIYF. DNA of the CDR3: TGTGCCAGCAGCCCAGGGGGTAACTCTGGAAACACCATATATTTT.

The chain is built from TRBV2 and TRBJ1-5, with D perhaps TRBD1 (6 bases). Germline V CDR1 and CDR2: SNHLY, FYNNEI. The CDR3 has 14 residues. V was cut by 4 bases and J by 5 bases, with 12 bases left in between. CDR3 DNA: TGTGCCAGCAGTGGTCTCGGACAGTATCAGCCCCAGCATTTT. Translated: CASSGLGQYQPQHF.

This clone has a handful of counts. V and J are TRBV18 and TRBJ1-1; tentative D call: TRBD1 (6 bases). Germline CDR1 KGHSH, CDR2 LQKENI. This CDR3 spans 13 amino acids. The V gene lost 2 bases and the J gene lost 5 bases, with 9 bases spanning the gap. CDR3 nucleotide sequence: TGTGCCAGCTCACCAACAGGGCGAACTGAAGCTTTCTTT. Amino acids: CASSPTGRTEAFF.

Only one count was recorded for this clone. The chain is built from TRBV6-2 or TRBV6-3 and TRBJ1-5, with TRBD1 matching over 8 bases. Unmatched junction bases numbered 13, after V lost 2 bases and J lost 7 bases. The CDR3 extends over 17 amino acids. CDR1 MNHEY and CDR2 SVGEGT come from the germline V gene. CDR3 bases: TGTGCCAGCAGTTACCCAGGACAGGGTAAAATGTGGCAGCCCCAGCATTTT. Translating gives CASSYPGQGKMWQPQHF.

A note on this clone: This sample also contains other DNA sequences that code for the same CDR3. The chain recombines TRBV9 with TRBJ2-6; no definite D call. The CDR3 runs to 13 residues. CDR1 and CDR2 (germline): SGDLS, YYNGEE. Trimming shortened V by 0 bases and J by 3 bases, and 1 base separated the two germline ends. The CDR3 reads CASSVGGANVLTF. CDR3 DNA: TGTGCCAGCAGCGTAGGTGGGGCCAACGTCCTGACTTTC.